The rows below give T cell receptor beta chains drawn from one sample of a study of long-term antiretroviral therapy in people with HIV. Some clones are missing from TCRdb's copy, which holds only in-frame ones; the method was immunoSEQ multiplex PCR. There are almost 20,000 clones in the sample; about nine tenths occur only once, and about 9% lies in the top ten. This sample comprised unsorted PBMCs, obtained about 4.1 years before starting antiretroviral therapy. These receptors came from a woman aged 25 to 39 with HIV. CDR3s include the opening cysteine and the closing phenylalanine or tryptophan. A D gene is named only where the DNA matches it firmly. Size values are once, few and many counts, or a class for expanded clones, and some rows have none.

abundance: NA; len: 14; j_gene: TRBJ2-1; d_gene: TRBD1; v_gene: TRBV6-5; CDR3nt: TGTGCCAGCAGCCCAACTTTACAGGGGTCTGAGCAGTTCTTC; CDR3aa: CASSPTLQGSEQFF
abundance: NA; len: 13; j_gene: TRBJ1-1; d_gene: NA; v_gene: TRBV6-5; CDR3nt: TGTGCCACCCAACCCCGGCATATGGCTGAAGCTTTCTTT; CDR3aa: CATQPRHMAEAFF
abundance: NA; len: 14; j_gene: TRBJ2-5; d_gene: NA; v_gene: TRBV6-1; CDR3nt: TGTGCCAGCAGTGGGGACCTCCGGGTAAGGGCCCAGTACTTC; CDR3aa: CASSGDLRVRAQYF
abundance: NA; len: 16; j_gene: TRBJ2-3; d_gene: NA; v_gene: TRBV5-4; CDR3nt: TGTGCCAGCAGCTTGGCTTTATTCGGGGCTAGAGATACGCAGTATTTT; CDR3aa: CASSLALFGARDTQYF
abundance: NA; len: 17; j_gene: TRBJ1-6; d_gene: TRBD1; v_gene: TRBV5-1; CDR3nt: TGCGCCAGCAGCGGTATCCCGACAGGACAGGGTAATTCACCCCTCCACTTT; CDR3aa: CASSGIPTGQGNSPLHF
abundance: NA; len: 13; j_gene: TRBJ2-5; d_gene: NA; v_gene: TRBV12-5; CDR3nt: TGTGCTAGTGGTTTGGGCACCCAAGAGACCCAGTACTTC; CDR3aa: CASGLGTQETQYF
abundance: few; len: 16; j_gene: TRBJ2-5; d_gene: TRBD1; v_gene: TRBV4-2; CDR3nt: TGTGCCAGCAGCCAACCTCCGGGACAGGGATCAGAGACCCAGTACTTC; CDR3aa: CASSQPPGQGSETQYF
abundance: few; len: 15; j_gene: TRBJ1-1; d_gene: NA; v_gene: TRBV7-9; CDR3nt: TGTGCCAGCAGCCTCACATATGGGGCGAACACTGAAGCTTTCTTT; CDR3aa: CASSLTYGANTEAFF
abundance: NA; len: 15; j_gene: TRBJ2-3; d_gene: NA; v_gene: TRBV7-9; CDR3nt: TGTGCCAGCAGCTTAGGTGGGCTTGACACAGATACGCAGTATTTT; CDR3aa: CASSLGGLDTDTQYF
abundance: once; len: 13; j_gene: TRBJ2-5; d_gene: TRBD2; v_gene: TRBV7-8; CDR3nt: TGTGCCAGCAGCCTACCGGGGGGGGAGACCCAGTACTTC; CDR3aa: CASSLPGGETQYF
abundance: NA; len: 15; j_gene: TRBJ1-1; d_gene: NA; v_gene: TRBV10-3; CDR3nt: TGTGCCATCAGTGATGAGGGAGGGTCGTTGGCTGAAGCTTTCTTT; CDR3aa: CAISDEGGSLAEAFF
abundance: NA; len: 16; j_gene: TRBJ1-3; d_gene: NA; v_gene: TRBV7-6; CDR3nt: TGTGCCAGCAGCGGAGGGATGGTGACAGCTGGAAACACCATATATTTT; CDR3aa: CASSGGMVTAGNTIYF
abundance: NA; len: 13; j_gene: TRBJ2-2; d_gene: NA; v_gene: TRBV9; CDR3nt: TGTGCCAGCAGCGTGGGGACATCGAGGGAGCTGTTTTTT; CDR3aa: CASSVGTSRELFF